This T cell receptor (beta chain) was documented in a study of T cell responses to AZD1222 COVID-19 vaccine. With respect to this clone: Antigen specificity is unknown. At one of its ends the junction is not consistent with the germline gene, which may arise from a read error.

Looked up from germline, CDR1 is LGHNA and CDR2 is YNFKEQ. The CDR3 is 16 amino acids. Study-level points and caveats: Recipients of AZD1222 seropositive at baseline numbered only 5 or 6. The donor group comprised mostly white British people and more females; the analysis possibly underestimated clonal diversity. No day 14 peak samples; only post-peak repertoires were characterized.

Analysis merged second doses at about 4 or about 12 weeks. Data came from immunoSEQ multiplex PCR; TCRdb stores just in-frame clones and leaves some out. This table has about 110,000 clones, 70% to 90% appearing once. Sequences were derived from peripheral blood, sampled 28 days after the second AZD1222 dose. This rearrangement joins TRBV4-2 to TRBJ2-3; 10 positions match TRBD2. This TCR derives from an adult who received the AZD1222 COVID-19 vaccine. The CDR3, as DNA: TGTGCCAGCAGACAAGGGCCCCTAGCGGGGGAGGGTACGCAGTATTTT. This encodes CASRQGPLAGEGTQYF.